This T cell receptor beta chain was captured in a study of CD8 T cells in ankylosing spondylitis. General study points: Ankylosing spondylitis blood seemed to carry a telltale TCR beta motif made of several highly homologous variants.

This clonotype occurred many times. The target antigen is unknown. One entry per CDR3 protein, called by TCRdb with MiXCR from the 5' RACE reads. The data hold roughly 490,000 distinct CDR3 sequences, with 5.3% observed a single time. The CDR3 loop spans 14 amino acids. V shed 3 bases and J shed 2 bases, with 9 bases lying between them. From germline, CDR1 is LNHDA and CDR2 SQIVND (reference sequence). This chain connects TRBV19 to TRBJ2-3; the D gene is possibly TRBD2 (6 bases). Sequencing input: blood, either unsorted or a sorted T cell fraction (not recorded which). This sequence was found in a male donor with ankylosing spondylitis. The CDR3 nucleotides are TGTGCCAGTAGTATCGGGGGACCCACAGATACGCAGTATTTT. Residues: CASSIGGPTDTQYF.